One and the same sample provided the 11 T cell receptor beta chains below, sequenced in a study of OX40 agonist ivuxolimab in advanced cancers. Data came from immunoSEQ multiplex PCR; TCRdb stores just in-frame clones and leaves some out. The top ten clones hold 3.5% to 4.5% of a sample with about 79,000 clones, approximately 85% of them seen once. The sequencing here drew on CD4+ or CD8+ T cells sorted from blood, taken in a trial of the OX40 agonist ivuxolimab. The receptor source for this set is an adult with an advanced solid tumor such as melanoma, head and neck, liver or kidney cancer.

The gene calls are TRBV28 and TRBJ2-7; 10 positions agree with TRBD2. Per the germline V gene, CDR1 is MDHEN and CDR2 is SYDVKM. After removal of 2 bases from V and 5 bases from J, the junction contained 3 bases not matched to a gene. The length of the CDR3 is 14 residues. The CDR3 DNA reads as TGTGCCAGCAGTTTACTAGCGGGAGTTCACGAGCAGTACTTC. Translated, it gives CASSLLAGVHEQYF.

The V and J genes are TRBV4-2 and TRBJ2-6; the D gene is possibly TRBD2 (6 bases). The CDR3 consists of 16 residues. Germline V gives CDR1 LGHNA, CDR2 YNFKEQ. Trimming cost V 3 bases and J 4 bases, with 13 bases left between them. The CDR3 nucleotides are TGTGCCAGCAGCCAGGCGGGACTTAAAGGGGCCAACGTCCTGACTTTC. Translation: CASSQAGLKGANVLTF.

This clone occurred once. The chain employs TRBV9 and TRBJ1-5; tentatively, D is TRBD1 (5 bases). The CDR3 has 17 residues. V dropped 2 bases and J dropped 0 bases, with 15 bases sitting between them. Germline V CDR1 and CDR2: SGDLS, YYNGEE. CDR3 protein: CASSVGREPNSNQPQHF. CDR3 coding DNA: TGTGCCAGCAGCGTGGGGCGGGAACCGAATAGCAATCAGCCCCAGCATTTT.

The V and J genes are TRBV4-1 and TRBJ2-3, with D unclear. Per the germline V gene, CDR1 is MGHRA and CDR2 is YSYEKL. Deletions cut 3 bases from V and 7 bases from J, with 11 bases between. CDR3 length: 13 residues. The CDR3 DNA is TGCGCCAGCAGCCACCTCATTAGGAATACGCAGTATTTT. It encodes CASSHLIRNTQYF.

This chain connects TRBV5-1 to TRBJ1-2; no firm D call. The germline V gene has CDR1 SGHRS and CDR2 YFSETQ. The CDR3 loop spans 13 amino acids. The V and J ends lost 1 base and 2 bases respectively, with 6 bases between them. CDR3 bases: TGCGCCAGCAGCTTGACGGTCAACTATGGCTACACCTTC. Protein product: CASSLTVNYGYTF.

The V and J genes are TRBV19 and TRBJ2-5; D is tentatively TRBD1 or TRBD2 (5 bases each). The ends were cut back, 3 bases at V and 0 bases at J, with 17 bases in the middle. Germline lookup yields CDR1 LNHDA and CDR2 SQIVND (reference sequence). This CDR3 contains 17 residues. CDR3 DNA: TGTGCCAGTAGTATTGGGCAGGGCGGGCGAAACCAAGAGACCCAGTACTTC. Encoded protein: CASSIGQGGRNQETQYF.

The table lists this clone with a count of one. The genes are TRBV19 and TRBJ2-3; 10 bases match TRBD2. The CDR3 runs to 16 residues. The germline V gene encodes CDR1 LNHDA and CDR2 SQIVND (reference sequence). Germline trimming cut 4 bases from V and 1 base from J; bases unmatched to any gene: 5. The CDR3 here is CASSTGGTSGTDTQYF. The CDR3 DNA reads as TGTGCCAGTAGTACAGGAGGGACTAGCGGCACAGATACGCAGTATTTT.

This clone was recorded a few times. V usage is TRBV9 and J usage is TRBJ1-1; possibly TRBD1 for D (5 bases). V was clipped by 0 bases and J by 4 bases, with 10 bases between them. Germline V gene sequence: CDR1 SGDLS, CDR2 YYNGEE. CDR3 length: 14 amino acids. The CDR3 sequence is CASSVGQGPTEAFF. Written as DNA, the CDR3 is TGTGCCAGCAGCGTAGGCCAGGGCCCCACTGAAGCTTTCTTT.

The rearrangement uses TRBV19 and TRBJ2-2, with TRBD1 matching 9 bases. CDR3 size: 18 residues. Germline V gene sequence: CDR1 LNHDA, CDR2 SQIVND (reference sequence). Trimming removed 0 bases from V and 1 base from J; junction bases left unmatched: 6. The CDR3: CASSIERPGQGNTGELFF. CDR3 in DNA: TGTGCCAGTAGTATAGAGAGACCGGGACAGGGGAACACCGGGGAGCTGTTTTTT. Full variable domain (rest looked up from reference TRBV19 and TRBJ2-2): DGGITQSPKYLFRKEGQNVTLSCEQNLNHDAMYWYRQDPGQGLRLIYYSQIVNDFQKGDIAEGYSVSREKKESFPLTVTSAQKNPTAFYLCASSIERPGQGNTGELFFGEGSRLTVL.

The genes are TRBV5-6 and TRBJ1-1; D call uncertain. The length of the CDR3 is 17 residues. The V end lost 2 bases, the J end lost 2 bases, and 19 bases lay between the germline ends. Per the germline V gene, CDR1 is SGHDT and CDR2 is YYEEEE. The CDR3 sequence: CASSFGEEPARNTEAFF. The CDR3 bases are TGTGCCAGCAGCTTTGGGGAAGAACCAGCCAGAAACACTGAAGCTTTCTTT.

This clone appeared a few times. The chain combines TRBV7-9 with TRBJ2-3; 7 nucleotides align to TRBD2. This CDR3 comprises 14 residues. Looked up from germline, CDR1 is SEHNR and CDR2 is FQNEAQ (reference sequence). Trimming took 2 bases from V and 1 from J; bases not matched to a gene: 0. The CDR3 sequence: CASSLSGGTDTQYF. The CDR3 DNA reads as TGTGCCAGCAGCTTAAGCGGGGGCACAGATACGCAGTATTTT. Together with reference TRBV7-9 and TRBJ2-3, the CDR3 gives the full variable domain: DTGVSQNPRHKITKRGQNVTFRCDPISEHNRLYWYRQTLGQGPEFLTYFQNEAQLEKSRLLSDRFSAERPKGSFSTLEIQRTEQGDSAMYLCASSLSGGTDTQYFGPGTRLTVL.